One sample yielded the 7 T cell receptor beta chains listed below, sequenced in a study of blood T cell repertoires in COVID-19. TCRdb's copy holds only in-frame clones and misses some; the assay was immunoSEQ multiplex PCR. Of nearly 250,000 clones in the sample, 86% are singletons; the top ten hold over 2%. The sequencing sample was made of PBMCs or T cells enriched from blood (not recorded which). These receptor sequences come from a woman between 45 and 60 years old who had recovered from COVID-19.

The chain combines TRBV7-2 with TRBJ1-1; D gene ambiguous. The CDR3 runs 13 residues. Germline CDR1 and CDR2: SGHTA and FQGNSA. The ends were cut back, 6 bases at V and 1 base at J, with 9 bases in the middle. CDR3 in DNA: TGTGCCAGCAGACAACAGAGGAACACTGAAGCTTTCTTT. As protein: CASRQQRNTEAFF.

V gene TRBV14 combines with J gene TRBJ1-1; perhaps TRBD1 as D (5 bases). Germline V gives CDR1 SGHDN, CDR2 FVKESK. Trimming left V 0 bases short and J 11 bases short, with 19 bases between. CDR3 length equals 15 residues. CDR3 amino acids: CASSQEGLEMRWAFF. For the CDR3, the DNA is TGTGCCAGCAGCCAAGAGGGACTGGAGATGAGGTGGGCTTTCTTT.

The chain combines TRBV4-3 with TRBJ1-3; possibly TRBD1 for D (6 bases). With 0 bases removed from V and 8 bases from J, the gap between germline ends came to 11 bases. CDR1 and CDR2 from the germline V gene are LGHNA and YSLEER. The CDR3 is 14 residues long. CDR3 protein: CASSQDRGKDTIYF. The CDR3 DNA is TGCGCCAGCAGCCAAGACAGGGGTAAGGACACCATATATTTT.

This sequence joins TRBV2 and TRBJ1-4; D is undetermined. The CDR3 extends over 11 amino acids. Germline V CDR1 and CDR2: SNHLY, FYNNEI. V shed 6 bases and J shed 6 bases, with 5 bases lying between them. In DNA form, the CDR3 reads TGTGCCAGCAGCTACGATGAAAAACTGTTTTTT. Its translation: CASSYDEKLFF.

V usage is TRBV15 and J usage is TRBJ2-3; TRBD2 agrees at 12 bases. The length of the CDR3 is 16 residues. With 1 base clipped from V and 6 bases from J, the junction kept 5 bases outside the gene matches. Germline assignment: CDR1 LNHNV and CDR2 YYDKDF (reference sequence). CDR3 coding DNA: TGTGCCACCAGCAGAGGACTAGCGGGGGCCGGGGATACGCAGTATTTT. This codes for CATSRGLAGAGDTQYF.

The chain couples TRBV7-8 to TRBJ2-1; maybe TRBD2 (5 bases). The CDR3 has 13 residues. Germline CDR1 SGHVS, CDR2 FQNEAQ. V was trimmed by 5 bases and J by 7 bases, leaving 12 bases between them. The CDR3 loop is CASSSLAVNEQFF. CDR3 coding DNA: TGTGCCAGCAGCAGCCTAGCAGTGAATGAGCAGTTCTTC.

This chain connects TRBV4-1 to TRBJ1-2; D is undetermined. The CDR3 has 16 residues. Germline CDR1 MGHRA, CDR2 YSYEKL. V was cut by 0 bases and J by 4 bases, with 15 bases left in between. The CDR3: CASSQDEAGMSYGYTF. The CDR3 nucleotides are TGCGCCAGCAGCCAAGATGAGGCGGGGATGAGCTATGGCTACACCTTC.